Listed below are T cell receptor beta chains from one sample, sequenced in a study of T cells in Graves' hyperthyroidism and ophthalmopathy. TCRdb called the multiplex PCR reads again in MiXCR, with one record for every CDR3 protein. The table lists 270,000 or so distinct CDR3 sequences, roughly 15% of them singletons. The sequenced material came from blood. The origin of the receptors is a woman in her forties or fifties with Graves' hyperthyroidism that later progressed to Graves' ophthalmopathy. Each CDR3 is given with its conserved first and last residue. The order of the fields is clone size, V gene, J gene, D gene, CDR3 DNA, CDR3 protein. The D gene is left open where the match is weak. Clone size, where shown, is once, few, many, or a class for clones that have expanded.

size: many; V: TRBV5-1; J: TRBJ2-1; D: TRBD2; DNA: TGCGCCAGCAGCAACGGACTAGCGGGAGGAAATGAGCAGTTCTTC; CDR3: CASSNGLAGGNEQFF
size: .; V: TRBV6-1; J: TRBJ1-2; D: .; DNA: TGTGCCAGCAGAGCGACATGGGGCTACACCTTC; CDR3: CASRATWGYTF
size: many; V: TRBV7-9; J: TRBJ2-1; D: .; DNA: TGTGCCAGCAGCTTGATTAGTAAGGGTGAGCAGTTCTTC; CDR3: CASSLISKGEQFF
size: many; V: TRBV15; J: TRBJ2-1; D: .; DNA: TGTGCCACCAGCTTACAGGGCGAGCAGTTCTTC; CDR3: CATSLQGEQFF
size: many; V: TRBV3-1; J: TRBJ1-2; D: .; DNA: TGTGCCAGCAGCCATGGGATCCGTTTGGACTATGGCTACACCTTC; CDR3: CASSHGIRLDYGYTF
size: .; V: TRBV5-1; J: TRBJ1-4; D: TRBD1; DNA: TGCGCCAGCAGCCCGGGACAGGTGGGCGAAAAACTGTTTTTT; CDR3: CASSPGQVGEKLFF
size: many; V: TRBV3-1; J: TRBJ2-3; D: TRBD2; DNA: TGTGCCAGCAGCTCTACTCCCGGGACTAGCGGGGTGTTTAGCACAGATACGCAGTATTTT; CDR3: CASSSTPGTSGVFSTDTQYF
size: many; V: TRBV11-2; J: TRBJ2-5; D: .; DNA: TGTGCCAGCAGCTTCGAAGCGGCCATCCAAGAGACCCAGTACTTC; CDR3: CASSFEAAIQETQYF
size: many; V: TRBV18; J: TRBJ2-3; D: TRBD2; DNA: TGTGCCAGCTCACCACTAGCGGGATCTGCAGATACGCAGTATTTT; CDR3: CASSPLAGSADTQYF
size: .; V: TRBV6-4; J: TRBJ2-1; D: TRBD2; DNA: TGTGCCAGCAGTGACGGGTTAGCGGGAGGTAGAAAGCAGTTCTTC; CDR3: CASSDGLAGGRKQFF
size: many; V: TRBV7-8; J: TRBJ2-2; D: .; DNA: TGTGCCAGCAGCTTAGCATGGAACACCGGGGAGCTGTTTTTT; CDR3: CASSLAWNTGELFF
size: many; V: TRBV20-1; J: TRBJ2-3; D: .; DNA: TGCAGTGCTGATAGGGGGACTAACCAAGATACGCAGTATTTT; CDR3: CSADRGTNQDTQYF
size: many; V: TRBV18; J: TRBJ1-2; D: .; DNA: TGTGCCAGCTCACCGGAGATGGGAAGTGGCTACACCTTC; CDR3: CASSPEMGSGYTF
size: .; V: TRBV20-1; J: TRBJ1-5; D: .; DNA: TGCAGTGCTAGCCAGGGGACTCAGCCCCAGCATTTT; CDR3: CSASQGTQPQHF
size: few; V: TRBV4-2; J: TRBJ1-1; D: TRBD1; DNA: TGTGCCAGCAGCCGACCGGACAGGGACGGCACTGAAGCTTTCTTT; CDR3: CASSRPDRDGTEAFF
size: many; V: TRBV18; J: TRBJ1-2; D: .; DNA: TGTGCCAGCTCACCCCCCTCAACTTACTATGGCTACACCTTC; CDR3: CASSPPSTYYGYTF
size: many; V: TRBV5-1; J: TRBJ2-7; D: .; DNA: TGCGCCAGCAGACAGGGCTCAGGGTTCTACGAGCAGTACTTC; CDR3: CASRQGSGFYEQYF
size: .; V: TRBV28; J: TRBJ1-4; D: .; DNA: TGTGCCAGCAGTTTAATTACAATAACAAACAAGGCTAATGAAAAACTGTTTTTT; CDR3: CASSLITITNKANEKLFF
size: medium-sized; V: TRBV30; J: TRBJ2-7; D: .; DNA: TGTGCCTGGAGTGACAGCGGCTACGAGCAGTACTTC; CDR3: CAWSDSGYEQYF
size: .; V: TRBV4-1; J: TRBJ2-7; D: .; DNA: TGCGCCAGCAGCCAAGGGGTGGGCTTCTACGAGCAGTACTTC; CDR3: CASSQGVGFYEQYF
size: .; V: TRBV10-2; J: TRBJ1-3; D: .; DNA: TGCGCCAGCGGAAGGGCGGTTGGAAACACCATATATTTT; CDR3: CASGRAVGNTIYF
size: many; V: TRBV18; J: TRBJ1-2; D: .; DNA: TGTGCCAGCTCACCATCGGGGGGGGCGCCCGGCTACACCTTC; CDR3: CASSPSGGAPGYTF
size: .; V: TRBV20-1; J: TRBJ2-2; D: .; DNA: TGCAGTGCTAGTAGGGCCCTCGTCTCGAGCGGCGGGGAGCTGTTTTTT; CDR3: CSASRALVSSGGELFF
size: .; V: TRBV20-1; J: TRBJ2-7; D: TRBD2; DNA: TGCAGTGCTACTCCAACTTTAGCGGGAGCCACCTACGAGCAGTACTTC; CDR3: CSATPTLAGATYEQYF
size: many; V: TRBV12-3/TRBV12-4; J: TRBJ2-1; D: TRBD2; DNA: TGTGCCAGCAGTCACCGAGCGGGGATGTCCGACAATGAGCAGTTCTTC; CDR3: CASSHRAGMSDNEQFF
size: .; V: TRBV6-1; J: TRBJ2-7; D: .; DNA: TGTGCCAGCAGTGAAGCGGGAAGGGGTCCCAGATTC; CDR3: CASSEAGRGPRF
size: few; V: TRBV5-1; J: TRBJ2-1; D: .; DNA: TGCGCCAGCAGCTTGGAACGGTCACAGGGCATTAGCTCCTACAATGAGCAGTTCTTC; CDR3: CASSLERSQGISSYNEQFF
size: many; V: TRBV7-9; J: TRBJ2-2; D: .; DNA: TGTGCCAGCAGCGTTACGGAGCTGTTTTTT; CDR3: CASSVTELFF
size: .; V: TRBV5-1; J: TRBJ1-1; D: .; DNA: TGCGCCAGCAGTCGGCCGGGACAAGAAGCTTTCTTT; CDR3: CASSRPGQEAFF
size: .; V: TRBV19; J: TRBJ1-5; D: TRBD1; DNA: TGTGCCAGTAGTAATGGCAGGGGGCGGTTTGGCAATCAGCCCCAGCATTTT; CDR3: CASSNGRGRFGNQPQHF
size: many; V: TRBV11-2; J: TRBJ2-5; D: .; DNA: TGTGCCAGCAGCTTCGGACTAACACAAGAGACCCAGTACTTC; CDR3: CASSFGLTQETQYF
size: many; V: TRBV2; J: TRBJ1-3; D: .; DNA: TGTGCCAGCAGAAGACCAGGGGACTCTGGAAACACCATATATTTT; CDR3: CASRRPGDSGNTIYF
size: few; V: TRBV9; J: TRBJ2-7; D: .; DNA: TGTGCCAGCGCTCTAGGTGGGGAGAGCTCCTACGAGCAGTACTTC; CDR3: CASALGGESSYEQYF
size: many; V: TRBV28; J: TRBJ1-1; D: TRBD1; DNA: TGTGCCAGCAGTTTAGGGTGGACAGGTTACACTGAAGCTTTCTTT; CDR3: CASSLGWTGYTEAFF
size: .; V: TRBV5-6; J: TRBJ2-2; D: .; DNA: TGTGCCAGCAGCTTCGCGCTCGGGGAGCTGTTTTTT; CDR3: CASSFALGELFF
size: few; V: TRBV30; J: TRBJ2-5; D: TRBD1; DNA: TGTGCCTGGAGGTCCGGGACAGGGGAAGAGACCCAGTACTTC; CDR3: CAWRSGTGEETQYF
size: many; V: TRBV5-1; J: TRBJ1-1; D: .; DNA: TGCGCCAGCAGCTTGGCGCGGTCGAACACTGAAGCTTTCTTT; CDR3: CASSLARSNTEAFF
size: few; V: TRBV6-2/TRBV6-3; J: TRBJ2-2; D: .; DNA: TGTGCCAGCAGTTACGTGGGTGCGGCCCGGGAGCTGTTTTTT; CDR3: CASSYVGAARELFF
size: many; V: TRBV6-1; J: TRBJ1-5; D: .; DNA: TGTGCCAGCAGTAACAATCAGCCCCAGCATTTT; CDR3: CASSNNQPQHF
size: many; V: TRBV7-8; J: TRBJ1-2; D: .; DNA: TGTGCCAGCAGCTCCACAGGGAGAGGCTACACCTTC; CDR3: CASSSTGRGYTF
size: many; V: TRBV6-1; J: TRBJ2-7; D: .; DNA: TGTGCCAGCCCCCCCCACAGTGCCTACGAGCAGTACTTC; CDR3: CASPPHSAYEQYF
size: .; V: TRBV5-6; J: TRBJ2-2; D: .; DNA: TGTGCCAGCAGCTTGCCAGGGCGGAACACCGGGGAGCTGTTTTTT; CDR3: CASSLPGRNTGELFF
size: many; V: TRBV6-1; J: TRBJ1-5; D: .; DNA: TGTGCCAGCAGCAAAAGGGGGGTGGATAGCAATCAGCCCCAGCATTTT; CDR3: CASSKRGVDSNQPQHF
size: .; V: TRBV3-1; J: TRBJ2-7; D: TRBD2; DNA: TGTGCCAGCAGCCAAGGACTAGCGGGAGTTCGGGAGCAGTACTTC; CDR3: CASSQGLAGVREQYF
size: many; V: TRBV5-6; J: TRBJ2-1; D: TRBD2; DNA: TGTGCCAGCAGCTCCCGGGACTATCCCTACAATGAGCAGTTCTTC; CDR3: CASSSRDYPYNEQFF
size: once; V: TRBV7-8; J: TRBJ2-7; D: TRBD2; DNA: TGTGCCAGCAGCTTAGGCAGGGACTACGGGCAGTACTTC; CDR3: CASSLGRDYGQYF
size: many; V: TRBV7-9; J: TRBJ2-1; D: .; DNA: TGTGCCAGCAGCTTAGCCGCACCCCTCTCGGACAAGCAGTTCTTC; CDR3: CASSLAAPLSDKQFF
size: many; V: TRBV10-3; J: TRBJ2-1; D: TRBD1; DNA: TGTGCCATCAGCCCCGGGACAGGGGGGCACAATGAGCAGTTCTTC; CDR3: CAISPGTGGHNEQFF
size: many; V: TRBV20-1; J: TRBJ1-1; D: TRBD1; DNA: TGCAGTCCAGGACAGGGGAGAGGGATGAACACTGAAGCTTTCTTT; CDR3: CSPGQGRGMNTEAFF
size: many; V: TRBV11-1; J: TRBJ2-1; D: TRBD1; DNA: TGTGCCAGCAGCTTTGCACAGGGGTCCTACAATGAGCAGTTCTTC; CDR3: CASSFAQGSYNEQFF